This is a list of T cell receptor beta chains from one sample in a study of blood T cells in healthy people across ages. TCRdb ran MiXCR on the 5' RACE reads and lists one entry per CDR3 protein. The sample records around 970,000 distinct CDR3 sequences, roughly 47% being singletons. Material for sequencing was blood. Receptor source: a woman aged 60 to 75 in good health. Each CDR3 is given with its conserved first and last residue. D genes are given only for firm matches. Some rows have no size entry. The others give once, few or many, or a class for an expanded clone.

>TRBV27|-|-|TRBJ2-7
CASTQGLRTYEQYF
TGTGCCAGCACCCAGGGACTCCGGACATACGAGCAGTACTTC
>TRBV4-2|-|few|TRBJ2-5
CASSQKGFTGASETQYF
TGTGCCAGCAGCCAAAAGGGCTTTACGGGAGCAAGTGAGACCCAGTACTTC
>TRBV2|-|-|TRBJ2-5
CASSVIPGVGQETQYF
TGTGCCAGCAGTGTTATCCCAGGGGTCGGGCAAGAGACCCAGTACTTC
>TRBV20-1|-|-|TRBJ1-1
CSAREMGTNTEAFF
TGCAGTGCTAGAGAAATGGGGACGAACACTGAAGCTTTCTTT
>TRBV30|TRBD2|-|TRBJ2-1
CAWRLRAASGNEQFF
TGTGCCTGGAGGTTACGTGCGGCTAGCGGGAATGAGCAGTTCTTC
>TRBV10-3|TRBD1|few|TRBJ2-7
CAISESGQATYEQYF
TGTGCCATCAGTGAGTCGGGACAGGCAACCTACGAGCAGTACTTC
>TRBV28|-|few|TRBJ2-5
CASSLRAEETQYF
TGTGCCAGCAGTTTACGAGCCGAAGAGACCCAGTACTTC
>TRBV28|TRBD1|few|TRBJ2-3
CASSMATGDSNTQYF
TGTGCCAGCAGTATGGCGACAGGGGATTCTAATACGCAGTATTTT
>TRBV29-1|-|-|TRBJ2-5
CSVEEEGLMTETQYF
TGCAGCGTTGAAGAGGAGGGTCTTATGACAGAGACCCAGTACTTC
>TRBV7-9|-|many|TRBJ2-7
CASSLVPSYEQYF
TGTGCCAGCAGCTTAGTGCCGTCCTACGAGCAGTACTTC
>TRBV20-1|TRBD2|-|TRBJ2-1
CSASSSGRLNEQFF
TGCAGTGCTAGCTCTAGCGGGAGATTAAATGAGCAGTTCTTC
>TRBV4-1|TRBD1|-|TRBJ2-7
CASSQDRVRAGGYYEQYF
TGCGCCAGCAGCCAAGATCGGGTTAGGGCAGGGGGCTACTACGAGCAGTACTTC
>TRBV27|-|-|TRBJ2-3
CASSLGPGHTQYF
TGTGCCAGCAGTCTCGGACCCGGGCATACGCAGTATTTT
>TRBV12-3/TRBV12-4|-|many|TRBJ1-2
CASSLARGAGYTF
TGTGCCAGCAGTTTAGCGCGCGGGGCTGGCTACACCTTC
>TRBV27|TRBD2|-|TRBJ2-3
CAGRAPIGTDTQYF
TGTGCCGGGAGGGCTCCAATAGGCACAGATACGCAGTATTTT
>TRBV24-1|-|-|TRBJ2-5
CATSDVGRGKTQYF
TGTGCCACCAGTGATGTTGGCAGGGGAAAGACCCAGTACTTC
>TRBV5-4|TRBD2|-|TRBJ2-3
CASSFSGREADTQYF
TGTGCCAGCAGCTTTAGCGGGAGGGAGGCAGATACGCAGTATTTT
>TRBV28|-|-|TRBJ1-5
CASNPGARHQPQHF
TGTGCCAGCAATCCAGGGGCTCGGCATCAGCCCCAGCATTTT
>TRBV20-1|-|few|TRBJ2-7
CSARSSIFYEQYF
TGCAGTGCTAGAAGCAGTATTTTTTACGAGCAGTACTTC
>TRBV10-2|TRBD1|-|TRBJ2-7
CASSDIGTGAYEQYF
TGCGCCAGCAGTGATATTGGGACAGGAGCCTACGAGCAGTACTTC
>TRBV28|-|few|TRBJ2-7
CASLSAGGMDEQYF
TGTGCCAGCCTATCTGCCGGGGGTATGGACGAGCAGTACTTC
>TRBV25-1|-|few|TRBJ2-1
CASSEISAGNSYNEQFF
TGTGCCAGCAGTGAAATAAGCGCGGGAAACTCCTACAATGAGCAGTTCTTC
>TRBV27|TRBD2|once|TRBJ2-3
CASSPSAGGGTDTQYF
TGTGCCAGCAGCCCCTCGGCGGGAGGTGGCACAGATACGCAGTATTTT
>TRBV20-1|TRBD1|-|TRBJ2-6
CSAQDRAGANVLTF
TGCAGTGCTCAAGACAGGGCTGGGGCCAACGTCCTGACTTTC
>TRBV12-3/TRBV12-4|TRBD2|-|TRBJ2-1
CASSFVGGMANEQFF
TGTGCCAGCAGTTTTGTGGGAGGGATGGCGAATGAGCAGTTCTTC
>TRBV6-6|-|-|TRBJ2-5
CASSGPLNRQRDETQYF
TGTGCCAGCAGCGGCCCATTAAACCGACAGAGGGACGAGACCCAGTACTTC